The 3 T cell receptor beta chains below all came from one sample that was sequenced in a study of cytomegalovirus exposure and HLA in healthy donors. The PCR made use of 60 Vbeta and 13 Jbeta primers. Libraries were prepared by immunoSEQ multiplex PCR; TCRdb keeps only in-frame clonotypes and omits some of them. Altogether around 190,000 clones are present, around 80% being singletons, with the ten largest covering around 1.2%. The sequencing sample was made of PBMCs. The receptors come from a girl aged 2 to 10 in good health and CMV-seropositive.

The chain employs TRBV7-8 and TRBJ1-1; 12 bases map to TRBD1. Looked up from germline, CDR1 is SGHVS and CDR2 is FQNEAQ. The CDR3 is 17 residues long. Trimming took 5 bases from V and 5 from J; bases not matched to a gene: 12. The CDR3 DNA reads TGTGCCAGCAGCCACCGGGACAGGGGGCCTGCGGGAACTGAAGCTTTCTTT. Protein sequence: CASSHRDRGPAGTEAFF.

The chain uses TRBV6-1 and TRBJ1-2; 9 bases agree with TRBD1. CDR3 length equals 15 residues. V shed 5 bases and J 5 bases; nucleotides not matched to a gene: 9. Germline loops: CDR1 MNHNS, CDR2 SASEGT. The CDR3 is CASSKRQGVFYGYTF. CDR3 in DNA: TGTGCCAGCAGTAAAAGACAGGGGGTCTTTTATGGCTACACCTTC.

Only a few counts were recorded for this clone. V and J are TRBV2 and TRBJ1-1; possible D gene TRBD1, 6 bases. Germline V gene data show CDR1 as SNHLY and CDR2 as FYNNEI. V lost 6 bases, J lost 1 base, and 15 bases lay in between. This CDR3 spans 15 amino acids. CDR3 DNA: TGTGCCAGCAGGCTAGTCGGGACAACGAACACTGAAGCTTTCTTT. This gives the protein CASRLVGTTNTEAFF.